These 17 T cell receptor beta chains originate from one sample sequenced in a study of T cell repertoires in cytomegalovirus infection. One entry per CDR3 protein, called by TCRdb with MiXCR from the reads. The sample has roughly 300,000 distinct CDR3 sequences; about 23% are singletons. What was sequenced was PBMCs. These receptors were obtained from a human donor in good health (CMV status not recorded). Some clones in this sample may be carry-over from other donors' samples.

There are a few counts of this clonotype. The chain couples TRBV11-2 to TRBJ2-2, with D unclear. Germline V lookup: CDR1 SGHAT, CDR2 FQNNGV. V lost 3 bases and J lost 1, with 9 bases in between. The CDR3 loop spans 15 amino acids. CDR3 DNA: TGTGCCAGCAGCTTGGTTTGGGGGAACACCGGGGAGCTGTTTTTT. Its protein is CASSLVWGNTGELFF.

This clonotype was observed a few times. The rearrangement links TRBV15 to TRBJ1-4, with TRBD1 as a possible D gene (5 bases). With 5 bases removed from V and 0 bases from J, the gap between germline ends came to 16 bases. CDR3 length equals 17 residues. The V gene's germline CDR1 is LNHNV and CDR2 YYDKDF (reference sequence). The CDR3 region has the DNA TGTGCCACCAGCGGAAAAGGGACGGTTGCAACTAATGAAAAACTGTTTTTT. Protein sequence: CATSGKGTVATNEKLFF.

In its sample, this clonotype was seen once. The DNA of the CDR3 is TGTGCCAGCAGCACTGCGGGGCAGGGACATGAAAAACTGTTTTTT. Protein sequence: CASSTAGQGHEKLFF. The V gene is TRBV11-1, the J gene TRBJ1-4; maybe TRBD1 (5 bases). The length of the CDR3 is 15 residues. V was trimmed by 5 bases and J by 6 bases, leaving 16 bases between them. Germline V gene data show CDR1 as SGHAT and CDR2 as FQDESV (reference sequence).

This CDR3 is CASSLVGIAKNIQYF. Written as DNA, the CDR3 is TGTGCCAGCAGCTTAGTTGGAATAGCCAAAAACATTCAGTACTTC. This chain connects TRBV11-2 to TRBJ2-4; no clear D gene. The length of the CDR3 is 15 residues. The V gene lost 1 base and the J gene lost 0 bases, with 7 bases spanning the gap. Germline CDR1 is SGHAT and CDR2 is FQNNGV.

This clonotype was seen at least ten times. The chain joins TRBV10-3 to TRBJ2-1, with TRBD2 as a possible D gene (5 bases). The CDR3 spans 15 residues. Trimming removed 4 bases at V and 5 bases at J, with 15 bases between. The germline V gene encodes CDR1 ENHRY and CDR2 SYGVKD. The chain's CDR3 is CAISARLARHNEQFF. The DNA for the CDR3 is TGTGCCATCAGTGCTAGATTAGCGAGACACAATGAGCAGTTCTTC.

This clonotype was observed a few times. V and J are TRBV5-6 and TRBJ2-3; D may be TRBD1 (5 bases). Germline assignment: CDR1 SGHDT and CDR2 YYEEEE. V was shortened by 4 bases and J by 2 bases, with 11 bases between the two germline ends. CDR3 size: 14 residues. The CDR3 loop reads CASSPTASTDTQYF. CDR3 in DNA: TGTGCCAGCAGCCCGACAGCCTCCACAGATACGCAGTATTTT.

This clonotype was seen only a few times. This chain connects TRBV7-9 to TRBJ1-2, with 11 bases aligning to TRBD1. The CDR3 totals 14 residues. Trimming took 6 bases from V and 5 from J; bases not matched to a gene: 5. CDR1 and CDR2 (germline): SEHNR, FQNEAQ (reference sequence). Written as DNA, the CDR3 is TGTGCCAGCAGTTGGGACAGGGGGAATTATGGCTACACCTTC. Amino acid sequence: CASSWDRGNYGYTF.

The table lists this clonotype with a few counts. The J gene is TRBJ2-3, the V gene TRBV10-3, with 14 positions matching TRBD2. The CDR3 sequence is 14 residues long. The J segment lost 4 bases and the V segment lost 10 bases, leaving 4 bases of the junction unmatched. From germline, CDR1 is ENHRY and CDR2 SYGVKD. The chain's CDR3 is CATGTSGGPDTQYF. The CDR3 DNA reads TGTGCCACCGGGACTAGCGGGGGCCCAGATACGCAGTATTTT.

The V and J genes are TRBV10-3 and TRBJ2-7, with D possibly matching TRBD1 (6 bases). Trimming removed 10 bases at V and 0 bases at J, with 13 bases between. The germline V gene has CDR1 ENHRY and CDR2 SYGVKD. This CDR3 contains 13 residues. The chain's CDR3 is CATRQESSYEQYF. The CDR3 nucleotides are TGTGCCACCCGACAGGAAAGCTCCTACGAGCAGTACTTC.

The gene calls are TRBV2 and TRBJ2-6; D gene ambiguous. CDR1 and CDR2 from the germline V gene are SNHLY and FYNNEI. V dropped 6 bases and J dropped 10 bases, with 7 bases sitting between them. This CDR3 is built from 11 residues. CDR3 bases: TGTGCCAGCAGCCCTTTGAACGTCCTGACTTTC. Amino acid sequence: CASSPLNVLTF.

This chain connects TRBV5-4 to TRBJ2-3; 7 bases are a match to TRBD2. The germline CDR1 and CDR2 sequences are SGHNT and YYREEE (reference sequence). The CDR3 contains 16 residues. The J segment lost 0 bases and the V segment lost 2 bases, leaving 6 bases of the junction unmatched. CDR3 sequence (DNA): TGTGCCAGCAGCTTCGATAGCGGGCTAAGCACAGATACGCAGTATTTT. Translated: CASSFDSGLSTDTQYF. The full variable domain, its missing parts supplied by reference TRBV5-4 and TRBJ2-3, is ETGVTQSPTHLIKTRGQQVTLRCSSQSGHNTVSWYQQALGQGPQFIFQYYREEENGRGNFPPRFSGLQFPNYSSELNVNALELDDSALYLCASSFDSGLSTDTQYFGPGTRLTVL.

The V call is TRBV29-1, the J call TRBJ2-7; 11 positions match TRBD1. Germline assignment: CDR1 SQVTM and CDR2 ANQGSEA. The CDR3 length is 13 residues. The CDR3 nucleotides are TGCAGTTTTTCCGGACAGGGGGCGCGGGAGCAGTACTTC. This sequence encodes CSFSGQGAREQYF.

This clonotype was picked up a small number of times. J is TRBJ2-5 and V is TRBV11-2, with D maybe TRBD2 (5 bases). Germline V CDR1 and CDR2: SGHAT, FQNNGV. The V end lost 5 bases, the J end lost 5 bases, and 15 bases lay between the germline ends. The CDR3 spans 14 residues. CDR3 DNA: TGTGCCAGCAGCCCCCAGGAACTAGTTGAGACCCAGTACTTC. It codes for CASSPQELVETQYF.

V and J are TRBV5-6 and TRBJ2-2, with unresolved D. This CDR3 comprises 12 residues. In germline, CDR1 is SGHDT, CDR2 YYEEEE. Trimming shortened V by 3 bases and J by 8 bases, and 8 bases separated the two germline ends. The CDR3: CASSSLRGELFF. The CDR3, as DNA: TGTGCCAGCAGCTCGCTTCGGGGGGAGCTGTTTTTT.

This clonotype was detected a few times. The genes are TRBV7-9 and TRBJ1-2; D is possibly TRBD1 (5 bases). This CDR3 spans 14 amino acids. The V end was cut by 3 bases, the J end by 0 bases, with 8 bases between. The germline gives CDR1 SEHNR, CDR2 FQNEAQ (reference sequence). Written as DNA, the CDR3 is TGTGCCAGCAGCTTTGACAGAGCTAACTATGGCTACACCTTC. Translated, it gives CASSFDRANYGYTF.

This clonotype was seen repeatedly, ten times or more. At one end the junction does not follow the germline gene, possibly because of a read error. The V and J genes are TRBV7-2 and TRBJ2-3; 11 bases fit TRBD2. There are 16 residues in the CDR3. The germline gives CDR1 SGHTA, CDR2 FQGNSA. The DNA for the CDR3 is TGTGCCAGCAGTTTAGCGGGAGGGCCCTCGCCAGATACGCAGTATTTT. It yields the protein CASSLAGGPSPDTQYF. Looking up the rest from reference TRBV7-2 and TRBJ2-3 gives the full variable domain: GAGVSQSPSNKVTEKGKDVELRCDPISGHTALYWYRQSLGQGLEFLIYFQGNSAPDKSGLPSDRFSAERTGGSVSTLTIQRTQQEDSAVYLCASSLAGGPSPDTQYFGPGTRLTVL.

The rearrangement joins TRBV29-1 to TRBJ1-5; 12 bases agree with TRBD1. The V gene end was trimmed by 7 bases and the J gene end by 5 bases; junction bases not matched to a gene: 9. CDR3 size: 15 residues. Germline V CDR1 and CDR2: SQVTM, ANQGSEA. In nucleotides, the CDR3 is TGCAGCGCCCGTACTGGGACAGGGGGCGATCAGCCCCAGCATTTT. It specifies CSARTGTGGDQPQHF.